This entry concerns a single TCR beta chain. This entry is derived from a study of blood T cell repertoires in COVID-19. The germline CDR1 and CDR2 sequences are SGHTA and FQGNSA. V lost 1 base, J lost 2 bases, and 9 bases lay in between. The CDR3 is 15 amino acids. Clones were read by immunoSEQ multiplex PCR, and TCRdb kept only the in-frame ones, dropping some. The sample holds 97,000 or so clones; approximately 82% are singletons and the top ten take more than 9%. The sequence came from a man in his 70s with acute or convalescent COVID-19. The chain combines TRBV7-2 with TRBJ1-5; D ambiguous. The sample comprised peripheral blood. The DNA of the CDR3 is TGTGCCAGCAGCTTAGATTTCTCAGGCAATCAGCCCCAGCATTTT. Protein: CASSLDFSGNQPQHF. The full variable domain, completed using reference TRBV7-2 and TRBJ1-5, is GAGVSQSPSNKVTEKGKDVELRCDPISGHTALYWYRQSLGQGLEFLIYFQGNSAPDKSGLPSDRFSAERTGGSVSTLTIQRTQQEDSAVYLCASSLDFSGNQPQHFGDGTRLSIL.